These T cell receptor beta chains were read from a single sample in a study of CD8 T cells in Susac syndrome. TCRdb processed the immunoSEQ multiplex PCR reads anew with MiXCR; each CDR3 protein has one entry. The table lists more than 55,000 distinct CDR3 sequences, 95% of them singletons. The sequencing sample was made of CD8+ T cells from PBMCs. Receptors were obtained from a human donor in good health. Each CDR3 is given with its conserved first and last residue. A D gene is named only where the DNA matches it firmly. Only some rows state a clone size, as once, few, many or a class for expanded clones.

v_call: TRBV10-1; d_call: -; j_call: TRBJ1-5; clone_size: -; cdr3_aa: CASSEVAGRGNQPQHF; cdr3_nt: TGCGCCAGCAGTGAGGTTGCAGGGCGCGGCAATCAGCCCCAGCATTTT
v_call: TRBV27; d_call: TRBD1; j_call: TRBJ2-1; clone_size: few; cdr3_aa: CASSPGQGTNEQFF; cdr3_nt: TGTGCCAGCAGCCCGGGACAGGGTACAAATGAGCAGTTCTTC
v_call: TRBV5-1; d_call: TRBD2; j_call: TRBJ2-1; clone_size: -; cdr3_aa: CASSLTSGGLDEQFF; cdr3_nt: TGCGCCAGCAGCTTGACCAGCGGGGGTTTGGATGAGCAGTTCTTC
v_call: TRBV4-1; d_call: -; j_call: TRBJ2-7; clone_size: -; cdr3_aa: CASSQVTVGEQYF; cdr3_nt: TGCGCCAGCAGCCAAGTTACGGTGGGGGAGCAGTACTTC
v_call: TRBV7-3; d_call: -; j_call: TRBJ1-1; clone_size: -; cdr3_aa: CASSSGWEAFF; cdr3_nt: TGTGCCAGCAGCTCTGGTTGGGAAGCTTTCTTT
v_call: TRBV29-1; d_call: -; j_call: TRBJ2-7; clone_size: -; cdr3_aa: CSVEDGRSPSSYEQYF; cdr3_nt: TGCAGCGTTGAAGACGGGAGAAGCCCCAGCTCCTACGAGCAGTACTTC
v_call: TRBV27; d_call: TRBD2; j_call: TRBJ2-2; clone_size: -; cdr3_aa: CASSRTSGELTGELFF; cdr3_nt: TGTGCCAGCAGTCGTACTAGCGGGGAGCTCACCGGGGAGCTGTTTTTT
v_call: TRBV7-9; d_call: -; j_call: TRBJ1-1; clone_size: -; cdr3_aa: CASRSETEAFF; cdr3_nt: TGTGCCAGCCGGTCGGAGACTGAAGCTTTCTTT
v_call: TRBV7-9; d_call: -; j_call: TRBJ1-2; clone_size: -; cdr3_aa: CASSLASPNYGYTF; cdr3_nt: TGTGCCAGCAGCTTAGCGAGTCCTAACTATGGCTACACCTTC
v_call: TRBV2; d_call: -; j_call: TRBJ1-1; clone_size: -; cdr3_aa: CASSHGGGLEAFF; cdr3_nt: TGTGCCAGCAGTCACGGGGGGGGCCTTGAAGCTTTCTTT
v_call: TRBV5-6; d_call: -; j_call: TRBJ2-7; clone_size: -; cdr3_aa: CASSWGQGDYEQYF; cdr3_nt: TGTGCCAGCAGCTGGGGACAAGGAGACTACGAGCAGTACTTC
v_call: TRBV7-3; d_call: -; j_call: TRBJ1-1; clone_size: -; cdr3_aa: CASSFTGKTEAFF; cdr3_nt: TGTGCCAGCAGCTTCACAGGGAAGACTGAAGCTTTCTTT
v_call: TRBV25-1; d_call: -; j_call: TRBJ1-2; clone_size: -; cdr3_aa: CASSSLYGYTF; cdr3_nt: TGTGCCAGCAGTTCTCTCTATGGCTACACCTTC
v_call: TRBV4-3; d_call: TRBD1; j_call: TRBJ1-2; clone_size: once; cdr3_aa: CASSQDPVPLTGMSFSF; cdr3_nt: TGCGCCAGCAGCCAAGACCCCGTCCCTCTGACAGGGATGTCTTTCTCCTTC